The T cell receptor beta chain under discussion was sequenced for a study of human T cells and chemical hapten exposure (dated by TCRdb to 2020 to 2023). As for the study more broadly: For sensitization, 2% DPC in acetone was applied to a roughly 2 cm by roughly 2 cm area of upper inner arm skin. Weekly therapeutic DPC doses were additionally applied to the scalp of patients throughout the roughly 23-week study period. Patch tests used Finn chambers with 0.01% DPC on the upper back, scored after 6 days by International Contact Dermatitis Research Group standards. Most of the patients in the cohort were female, and the cohort covered alopecia areata with under or over 50% scalp involvement, alopecia totalis and alopecia universalis. Libraries were combined into a pool for sequencing, and differences in TCR yield between samples came mainly from small differences in library volumes within the pool. Peripheral blood TCR repertoire changes were tracked in vivo in alopecia patients during primary and secondary sensitization to the hapten diphenylcyclopropenone (DPC). Blood was sampled from patients pre-sensitization (week 0) and at 2, 6 and about 24 weeks after DPC sensitization. Blood for TCR sequencing was provided by twenty-nine alopecia patients at one to four time points (pre-sensitization, 2, 6 and 24 weeks). What the study reported, not specific to this receptor: DPC sensitization did not change the number of TCRs with a frequency above 1 in 1000, and there was no evidence of changes in global repertoire structure. A positive correlation was found between the number of PT1 expanded TCRs and patch test score, with significance reached at thresholds 8, 16 and 32 but not 4. Significantly more large CDR3 similarity clusters were formed by expanded TCRs than by pre-sensitization or healthy control sets, consistent with antigen-driven responses. Because every patient had alopecia, a presumed autoimmune disease, the patients' immune response might differ from that of healthy individuals. Repeated subsampling changed both the strength of the expansion versus patch-test correlation and the threshold at which that correlation became significant.

Taken from the germline V gene, the CDR1 and CDR2 loops are MDHEN and SYDVKM. V and J are truncated by 6 bases and 3 bases respectively, leaving an intervening sequence of 18 bases. Its CDR3 holds 15 amino acids, cysteine through phenylalanine. This entry keeps only the CDR3 DNA: 45 bases, framed from base 1. Receptors were amplified or captured by RACE. The instrument was a NextSeq 500. During library preparation, unique molecular identifiers were attached to individual cDNA molecules so that TCRs could be counted in a quantitative, reproducible way. For every blood RNA sample, sequencing covered both the TCR alpha and TCR beta chains. For the original study's pipeline: Samples had a median of 95,638 TCRs, with a range from 23,224 to 690,600. V, J and CDR3 annotation of the TCR reads was carried out using the Decombinator software suite. To make PS versus PT1 abundance plots, every sample was subsampled to the same number of TCRs (28,000). Expanded TCRs were defined as absent before sensitization and observed at least eight times at the 2-week time point. TCRdb trimmed public reads at Q25 via fastp, called clones via MiXCR and kept in-frame beta chains. Merged by CDR3 protein, the rows form single entries marked with the most common genes and DNA. These V and J calls rely on TCRdb rather than the paper's analysis. Recorded for this sample are about 42,000 distinct CDR3 sequences; around 12% of them occurred a single time. The ten biggest clones cover about 5.7% of the sample.

This clonotype was seen only a few times. It lacks a known antigen. The sample holds no much larger clone one base away, and base qualities are not on file. The sample's time point, from its label and the paper: pre-sensitization, week 0. Explained via the paper, the treatment or condition label denotes: therapeutic diphenylcyclopropenone sensitization with weekly scalp DPC. At every patch-test visit, the blood draw took place before the patch test was put on. Eligible patients were aged 18 to 70, diagnosed with alopecia, deemed suitable for DPC therapy, and excluded if pregnant. Unfractionated whole blood was collected in Tempus Blood RNA tubes, and total RNA was extracted from that blood.

Sequencing used whole blood, obtained in connection with sensitization to the hapten diphenylcyclopropenone (DPC). The sequence is built from TRBV28 and TRBJ2-7, with no D gene named confidently. The sequence was collected from a woman aged 25 to 39 with alopecia areata. Some clones in this sample may be carry-over from other donors' samples. The DNA sequence follows: TGTGCCAGCAGCCCTCTTTCCTCGCATGGCTACGAGCAGTACTTC. Its amino acids are CASSPLSSHGYEQYF.